A single sample gave rise to the 5 T cell receptor beta chains below, sequenced in a study of blood T cell repertoires in COVID-19. Sequenced by immunoSEQ multiplex PCR; TCRdb stores in-frame clones only, minus some. The sample holds 110,000 to 150,000 clones; more than 75% are singletons and the top ten take approximately 14%. The source material was peripheral blood. These TCRs come from an elderly man with acute or convalescent COVID-19.

The chain links TRBV11-3 to TRBJ2-2; 7 bases align to TRBD1. Looked up from germline, CDR1 is SGHNT and CDR2 is YENEEA. The CDR3 is made up of 13 amino acids. The V and J ends lost 5 bases and 7 bases, in that order; junction bases with no gene match: 4. As DNA, the CDR3 is TGTGCCAGCAGCGTGACAGGGTTCGGGGAGCTGTTTTTT. This sequence encodes CASSVTGFGELFF.

The chain joins TRBV5-1 to TRBJ1-4; D is unresolved. Trimming left V 0 bases short and J 11 bases short, with 20 bases between. Germline CDR1 is SGHRS and CDR2 is YFSETQ. The CDR3 has 16 amino acids. CDR3 region: CASSLDAGVGGRKLFF. As DNA, the CDR3 is TGCGCCAGCAGCTTGGATGCTGGGGTAGGAGGGCGGAAACTGTTTTTT.

The CDR3 protein is CASSPPTGLDTGELFF. In nucleotides, the CDR3 is TGTGCCAGCAGTCCCCCCACAGGGTTGGACACCGGGGAGCTGTTTTTT. The genes are TRBV27 and TRBJ2-2; perhaps TRBD1 as D (6 bases). V dropped 5 bases and J dropped 3 bases, with 16 bases sitting between them. This CDR3 has 16 residues. Looked up from germline, CDR1 is MNHEY and CDR2 is SMNVEV (reference sequence).

This clone has just a few counts. J is TRBJ2-2 and V is TRBV7-2; D uncertain. From germline, CDR1 is SGHTA and CDR2 FQGNSA. The CDR3 is 14 amino acids. The germline V and J ends were trimmed by 4 bases and 1 base, with 7 bases remaining between them. CDR3 protein: CASSWNRNTGELFF. DNA of the CDR3: TGTGCCAGCAGCTGGAACAGGAACACCGGGGAGCTGTTTTTT.

This chain joins TRBV6-2 or TRBV6-3 and TRBJ2-2, with 8 bases matching TRBD1. The germline V gene has CDR1 MNHEY and CDR2 SVGEGT. This CDR3 has 15 amino acids. V dropped 6 bases and J dropped 0; count of bases not matched to a gene: 3. The CDR3 DNA is TGTGCCAGCAGCCTACAGGGGGCGAACACCGGGGAGCTGTTTTTT. Protein: CASSLQGANTGELFF.